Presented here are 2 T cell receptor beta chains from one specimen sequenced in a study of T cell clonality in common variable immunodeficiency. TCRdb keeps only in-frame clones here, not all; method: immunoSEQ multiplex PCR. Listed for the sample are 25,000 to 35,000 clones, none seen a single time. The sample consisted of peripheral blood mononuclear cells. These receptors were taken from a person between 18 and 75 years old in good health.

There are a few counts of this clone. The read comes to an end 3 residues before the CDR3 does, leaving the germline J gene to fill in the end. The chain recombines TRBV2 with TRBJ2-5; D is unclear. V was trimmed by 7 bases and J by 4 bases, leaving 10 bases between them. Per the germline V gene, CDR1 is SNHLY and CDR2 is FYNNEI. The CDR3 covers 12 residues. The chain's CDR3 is CASMIGRETQYF. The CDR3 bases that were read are TGTGCCAGCATGATCGGTCGAGAGACC. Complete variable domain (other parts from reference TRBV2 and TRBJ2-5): EPEVTQTPSHQVTQMGQEVILRCVPISNHLYFYWYRQILGQKVEFLVSFYNNEISEKSEIFDDQFSVERPDGSNFTLKIRSTKLEDSAMYFCASMIGRETQYFGPGTRLLVL.

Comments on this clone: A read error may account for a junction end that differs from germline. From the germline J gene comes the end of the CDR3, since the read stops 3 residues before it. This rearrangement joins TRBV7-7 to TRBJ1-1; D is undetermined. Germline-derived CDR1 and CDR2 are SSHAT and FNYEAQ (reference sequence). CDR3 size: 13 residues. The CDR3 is CASSFTPDTEAFF. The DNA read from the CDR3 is TGTGCTAGCAGCTTCACCCCGGACACTGAA.